The clone carrying this T cell receptor beta chain was seen only a few times. The antigen is not known. Of the isolated RNA, all was reverse transcribed, and so the sequenced material was expressed TCRB transcripts. An average around 3.5 million reads came from naive, central memory and regulatory T cell samples. Using immunoSEQ multiplex PCR, the repertoire was profiled, and TCRdb retains in-frame clones only, with some absent. The sample comprises over 650,000 clones, around 15% of which are singletons, and 0.03% to 0.045% rests with the top ten. The sample is drawn from a study of beta chain features in type 1 diabetes. Study-level results: Cells that show high TCR expression could be over-represented by cDNA sequencing. Moderate but significant shortening of TCRB CDR3s was recorded in all four CD4+ subsets from Type 1 diabetes patients.

The CDR3 is 13 residues long. V dropped 4 bases and J dropped 5 bases, with 14 bases sitting between them. Germline lookup yields CDR1 GTSNPN and CDR2 SVGIG (reference sequence). Post-sort purity exceeded 95% for all sorted populations. This receptor was obtained from a man aged 18 to 29 with type 1 diabetes. The sequencing sample was made of naive CD4+ T cells from blood. The J gene is TRBJ1-2, the V gene TRBV30; D remains ambiguous. The CDR3 bases are TGTGCCTGGAAAGTGGGCCCAATGTATGGCTACACCTTC. Translated: CAWKVGPMYGYTF.